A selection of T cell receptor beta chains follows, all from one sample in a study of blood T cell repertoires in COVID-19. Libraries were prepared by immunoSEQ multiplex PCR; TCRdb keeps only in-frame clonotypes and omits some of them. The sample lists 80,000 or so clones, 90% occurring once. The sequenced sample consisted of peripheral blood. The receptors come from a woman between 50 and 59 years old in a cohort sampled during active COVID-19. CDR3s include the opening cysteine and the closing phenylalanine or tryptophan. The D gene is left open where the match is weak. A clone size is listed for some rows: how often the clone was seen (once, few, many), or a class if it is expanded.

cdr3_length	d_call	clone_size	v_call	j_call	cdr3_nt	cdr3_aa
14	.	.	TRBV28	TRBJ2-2	TGTGCCAGCAGCGTACAGGGTTGGACCGGGGAGCTGTTTTTT	CASSVQGWTGELFF
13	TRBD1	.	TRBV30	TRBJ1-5	TGTGCCTGGAGTGCCAGGGGGGATCAGCCCCAGCATTTT	CAWSARGDQPQHF
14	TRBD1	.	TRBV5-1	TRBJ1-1	TGCGCCAGCAGCCAGGACAGGGGGGGCACTGAAGCTTTCTTT	CASSQDRGGTEAFF
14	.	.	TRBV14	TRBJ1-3	TGTGCCAGCAGCTCTCAGGTCTCTGGAAACACCATATATTTT	CASSSQVSGNTIYF
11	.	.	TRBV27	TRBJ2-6	TGTGCCAGCGGCGGGGCCAACGTCCTGACTTTC	CASGGANVLTF
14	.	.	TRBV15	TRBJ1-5	TGTGCCACCAGCAGAGAACAGGACAATCAGCCCCAGCATTTT	CATSREQDNQPQHF
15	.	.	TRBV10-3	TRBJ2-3	TGTGCCATCAGTGATCTTCAGGGAAGCACAGATACGCAGTATTTT	CAISDLQGSTDTQYF
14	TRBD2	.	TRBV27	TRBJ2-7	TGTGCCAGCAGGAGACTAGCGGGAAACCACGAGCAGTACTTC	CASRRLAGNHEQYF
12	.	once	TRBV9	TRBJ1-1	TGTGCCAGCAGCAATATGAACACTGAAGCTTTCTTT	CASSNMNTEAFF
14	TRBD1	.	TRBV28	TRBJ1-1	TGTGCCAGCCCCCCGGACAGGCCGAACACTGAAGCTTTCTTT	CASPPDRPNTEAFF
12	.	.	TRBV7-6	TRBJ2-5	TGTGCCAGCAGCCCCCCCGGAGAGACCCAGTACTTC	CASSPPGETQYF
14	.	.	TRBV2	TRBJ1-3	TGTGCCAGCACCAGGGGTACCGCTGGAAACACCATATATTTT	CASTRGTAGNTIYF
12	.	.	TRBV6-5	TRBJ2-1	TGTGCCAGCAGCCTAAGGGGGAATGAGCAGTTCTTC	CASSLRGNEQFF
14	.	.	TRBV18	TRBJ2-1	TGTGCCAGCTCACCGTCCGGCTCCTACAATGAGCAGTTCTTC	CASSPSGSYNEQFF
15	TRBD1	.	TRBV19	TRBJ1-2	TGTGCCAGTAGTATCCTGGGGACAGCCAACTATGGCTACACCTTC	CASSILGTANYGYTF
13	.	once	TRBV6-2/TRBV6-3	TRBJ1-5	TGTGCCAGCAGTTGGCGAAGGAGTCAGCCCCAGCATTTT	CASSWRRSQPQHF
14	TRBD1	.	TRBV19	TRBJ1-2	TGTGCCAGTAGTAGGCAGACAGGGAGCTATGGCTACACCTTC	CASSRQTGSYGYTF
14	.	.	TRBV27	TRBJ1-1	TGTGCCAGCAGTTTTGAGGGAAGGAACACTGAAGCTTTCTTT	CASSFEGRNTEAFF
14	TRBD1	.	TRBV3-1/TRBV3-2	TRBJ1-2	TGTGCCAGCAGCCAAGAAAGCCAGGGGGCCGTTAGGACCTTC	CASSQESQGAVRTF
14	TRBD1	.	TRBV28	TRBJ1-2	TGTGCCAGCAGTTCCGGACAGGGATCCCATGGCTACACCTTC	CASSSGQGSHGYTF
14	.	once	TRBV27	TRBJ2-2	TGTGCCAGCGGTGTTAACAGAAACACCGGGGAGCTGTTTTTT	CASGVNRNTGELFF
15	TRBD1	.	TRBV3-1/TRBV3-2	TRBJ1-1	TGTGCCAGCAGCTCATGGACAGGGAGGAGGACTGAAGCTTTCTTT	CASSSWTGRRTEAFF
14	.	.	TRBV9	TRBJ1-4	TGTGCCAGCAGCGTAGCCGGGGGAGGGGAAAAACTGTTTTTT	CASSVAGGGEKLFF
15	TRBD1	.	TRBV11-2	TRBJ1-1	TGTGCCAGCAGCCCGCCGGACAGGGTAAACACTGAAGCTTTCTTT	CASSPPDRVNTEAFF
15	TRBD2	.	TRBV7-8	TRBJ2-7	TGTGCCAGCAGCTTAGCGCTAGCGGGAGGGCAGGGGCAGTACTTC	CASSLALAGGQGQYF
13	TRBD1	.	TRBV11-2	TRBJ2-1	TGTGCCACCACCTCAGGGGGTTACAATGAGCAGTTCTTC	CATTSGGYNEQFF
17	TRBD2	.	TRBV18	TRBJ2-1	TGTGCCAGCTCCGGAGGGGCTAGCGGGATTGTTTACAATGAGCAGTTCTTC	CASSGGASGIVYNEQFF
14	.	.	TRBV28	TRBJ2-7	TGTGCCAGCAGTCCCGACATACGTAGTTACGAGCAGTACTTC	CASSPDIRSYEQYF
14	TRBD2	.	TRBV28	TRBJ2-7	TGTGCCAGCCGGCCGGGACTACCAACCTACGAGCAGTACTTC	CASRPGLPTYEQYF
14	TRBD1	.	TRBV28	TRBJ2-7	TGTGCCAGCATGAGTGGGACAGGGAGGGACGAGCAGTACTTC	CASMSGTGRDEQYF
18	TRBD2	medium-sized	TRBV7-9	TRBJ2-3	TGTGCCAGCGGCCTAAGGGAGACTAGCGGGAGAAACACAGATACGCAGTATTTT	CASGLRETSGRNTDTQYF
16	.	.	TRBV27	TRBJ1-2	TGTGCCAGCAGTCCTCAACTAGGGACACTTAACTATGGCTACACCTTC	CASSPQLGTLNYGYTF
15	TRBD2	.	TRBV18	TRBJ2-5	TGTGCCAGCTCACAGGGACTAGCGGGAGAAGAGACCCAGTACTTC	CASSQGLAGEETQYF
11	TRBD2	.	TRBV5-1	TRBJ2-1	TGCGCCAGCAGCTTGGCGCGGGAGTGGTTCTTC	CASSLAREWFF
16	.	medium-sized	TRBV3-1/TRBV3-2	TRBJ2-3	TGTGCCAGCAGCCAAGGTCCGGCGGCCGGGGAGGATACGCAGTATTTT	CASSQGPAAGEDTQYF
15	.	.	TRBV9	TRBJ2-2	TGTGCCAGCAGCGTAGAAGGGGCGAGGACCGGGGAGCTGTTTTTT	CASSVEGARTGELFF
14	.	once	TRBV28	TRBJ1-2	TGTGCCAGCAGTTCTCCCCAGGGTTTTAATGGCTACACCTTC	CASSSPQGFNGYTF
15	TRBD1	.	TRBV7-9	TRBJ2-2	TGTGCCAGCAGCTTAGGGACAGGAGTCACCGGGGAGCTGTTTTTT	CASSLGTGVTGELFF
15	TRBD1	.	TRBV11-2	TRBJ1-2	TGTGCCAGCAGCTTCTTTGGGACAGGGCGATATGGCTACACCTTC	CASSFFGTGRYGYTF
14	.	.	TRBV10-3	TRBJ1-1	TGTGCCATCAGTTCTGCAGGGAAAGGCACTGAAGCTTTCTTT	CAISSAGKGTEAFF
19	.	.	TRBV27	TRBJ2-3	TGTGCCAGCAGGCCAGCGGTCCTAAAACAGGGAGTGAGCACAGATACGCAGTATTTT	CASRPAVLKQGVSTDTQYF
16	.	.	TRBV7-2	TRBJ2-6	TGTGCCAGCAGCTTGCGCGACAGTTCTGGGGCCAACGTCCTGACTTTC	CASSLRDSSGANVLTF
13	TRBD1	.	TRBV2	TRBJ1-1	TGTGCCAGCAGAGACTCAGGGGGCCCTGAAGCTTTCTTT	CASRDSGGPEAFF
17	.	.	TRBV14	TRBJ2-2	TGTGCCAGCAGCCAAGATCAAGGTAGCGTAATACACCGGGGAGCTGTTTTT	CASSQDQGSVIHRGAVF
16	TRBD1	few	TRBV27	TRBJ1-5	TGTGCCAGCAGTTTATCCCGACAGGGGGCTAATCAGCCCCAGCATTTT	CASSLSRQGANQPQHF
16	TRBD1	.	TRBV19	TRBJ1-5	TGTGCCAGTAGTATAGGTAGGACAGGTGGAAACCAGCCCCAGCATTTT	CASSIGRTGGNQPQHF
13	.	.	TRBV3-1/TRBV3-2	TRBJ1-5	TGTGCCAGCAGCCAACAGGGGAACCAGCCCCAGCATTTT	CASSQQGNQPQHF
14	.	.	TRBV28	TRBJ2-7	TGTGCCAGCACTCTGGGGGGGGCGAACCACGAGCAGTACTTC	CASTLGGANHEQYF
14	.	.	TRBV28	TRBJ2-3	TGTGCCAGCAGTATCCGGTCCCGGGCAGATACGCAGTATTTT	CASSIRSRADTQYF
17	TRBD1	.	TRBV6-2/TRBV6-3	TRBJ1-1	TGTGCCAGCAGCCATCGCCCGCGGACAGGGGGAAACACTGAAGCTTTCTTT	CASSHRPRTGGNTEAFF
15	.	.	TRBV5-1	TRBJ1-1	TGCGCCAGCAGCTTACAGGGAGGGGAGGACACTGAAGCTTTCTTT	CASSLQGGEDTEAFF
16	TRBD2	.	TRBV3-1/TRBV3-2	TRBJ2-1	TGTGCCAGCAGCCCTTATAGCGGGAGAAGTTTCAATGAGCAGTTCTTC	CASSPYSGRSFNEQFF
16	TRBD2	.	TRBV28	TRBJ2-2	TGTGCCAGCAGTCCCATAGCGGGAGGGGTCACCGGGGAGCTGTTTTTT	CASSPIAGGVTGELFF
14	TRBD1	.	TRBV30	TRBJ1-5	TGTGCCTGGAGTGGGGACAGTCTCAATCAGCCCCAGCATTTT	CAWSGDSLNQPQHF
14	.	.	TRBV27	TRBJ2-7	TGTGCCAGCAGCGCCTCTAGCCCATCCTACGAGCAGTACTTC	CASSASSPSYEQYF